A selection of T cell receptor beta chains follows, all from one sample in a study of identifying expanded T cells in peripheral blood. The table came from immunoSEQ multiplex PCR; TCRdb's copy has only in-frame clones and leaves some out. Altogether around 94,000 clones are present, about nine tenths being singletons, with the ten largest covering around an eighth. The sample was blood. The receptor set was obtained from a person between 18 and 75 years old in good health. The CDR3 runs from the conserved cysteine through the conserved F or W. Fields, in order: J gene, clone size, D gene, V gene, CDR3 protein, CDR3 DNA. D genes are given only for firm matches. Size values are once, few and many counts, or a class for expanded clones, and some rows have none.

j_call: TRBJ2-1
clone_size: .
d_call: TRBD2
v_call: TRBV5-4
cdr3_aa: CASSSRLARSPGREQFF
cdr3_nt: TGTGCCAGCAGCTCGCGACTAGCGAGATCCCCAGGACGTGAGCAGTTCTTC

j_call: TRBJ2-2
clone_size: .
d_call: .
v_call: TRBV19
cdr3_aa: CASSIFGQGSIGELFF
cdr3_nt: TGTGCCAGTAGTATCTTTGGCCAGGGCTCGATCGGGGAGCTGTTTTTT

j_call: TRBJ1-1
clone_size: .
d_call: TRBD1
v_call: TRBV5-6
cdr3_aa: CASSSLQGLTEAFF
cdr3_nt: TGTGCCAGCAGCTCGTTACAGGGGCTCACTGAAGCTTTCTTT

j_call: TRBJ2-5
clone_size: .
d_call: .
v_call: TRBV5-1
cdr3_aa: CASSLGGIQETQYF
cdr3_nt: TGCGCCAGCAGCCTGGGGGGTATCCAAGAGACCCAGTACTTC

j_call: TRBJ2-1
clone_size: .
d_call: .
v_call: TRBV10-2
cdr3_aa: CASSEYAIQFF
cdr3_nt: TGCGCCAGCAGTGAGTACGCGATCCAGTTCTTC

j_call: TRBJ2-5
clone_size: .
d_call: .
v_call: TRBV15
cdr3_aa: CATSRGPARQGETQYF
cdr3_nt: TGTGCCACCAGCAGAGGCCCTGCGAGACAAGGGGAGACCCAGTACTTC

j_call: TRBJ2-7
clone_size: .
d_call: TRBD1
v_call: TRBV6-6
cdr3_aa: CASSKDRGNSYEQYF
cdr3_nt: TGTGCCAGCAGTAAGGACAGGGGAAATTCCTACGAGCAGTACTTC

j_call: TRBJ2-7
clone_size: .
d_call: .
v_call: TRBV28
cdr3_aa: CAISGNDSYEQYF
cdr3_nt: TGTGCCATCTCAGGGAATGATTCCTACGAGCAGTACTTC

j_call: TRBJ2-1
clone_size: once
d_call: .
v_call: TRBV4-3
cdr3_aa: CASSSPEKADEQFF
cdr3_nt: TGCGCCAGCAGCTCCCCCGAGAAGGCTGATGAGCAGTTCTTC

j_call: TRBJ1-2
clone_size: .
d_call: TRBD1
v_call: TRBV19
cdr3_aa: CASSIGQGQGYTF
cdr3_nt: TGTGCCAGTAGTATCGGACAGGGCCAAGGCTACACCTTC

j_call: TRBJ2-7
clone_size: .
d_call: TRBD1
v_call: TRBV6-1
cdr3_aa: CASIRTGTDYEQYF
cdr3_nt: TGTGCCAGCATTCGGACAGGGACGGACTACGAGCAGTACTTC

j_call: TRBJ2-1
clone_size: .
d_call: .
v_call: TRBV7-9
cdr3_aa: CASSFPSGFGYNEQFF
cdr3_nt: TGTGCCAGCAGCTTTCCTTCGGGGTTTGGCTACAATGAGCAGTTCTTC

j_call: TRBJ1-4
clone_size: .
d_call: TRBD1
v_call: TRBV2
cdr3_aa: CASSGGDSQAYEKLFF
cdr3_nt: TGTGCCAGCAGTGGGGGGGACAGCCAAGCCTATGAAAAACTGTTTTTT

j_call: TRBJ2-4
clone_size: .
d_call: .
v_call: TRBV15
cdr3_aa: CATSRDIGHVAKNIQYF
cdr3_nt: TGTGCCACCAGCAGAGATATCGGACACGTAGCCAAAAACATTCAGTACTTC

j_call: TRBJ1-5
clone_size: .
d_call: .
v_call: TRBV5-1
cdr3_aa: CASSRGGGQPQHF
cdr3_nt: TGCGCCAGCAGCCGAGGGGGAGGACAGCCCCAGCATTTT

j_call: TRBJ2-5
clone_size: .
d_call: TRBD1
v_call: TRBV6-1
cdr3_aa: CASSQGDQETQYF
cdr3_nt: TGTGCCAGCAGTCAGGGGGACCAAGAGACCCAGTACTTC

j_call: TRBJ1-2
clone_size: .
d_call: .
v_call: TRBV21-1
cdr3_aa: CASSTIRATNYGYTF
cdr3_nt: TGTGCCAGCAGCACAATCCGGGCCACTAACTATGGCTACACCTTC

j_call: TRBJ1-5
clone_size: .
d_call: .
v_call: TRBV5-1
cdr3_aa: CASSLTGLGNQPQHF
cdr3_nt: TGCGCCAGCAGCTTGACAGGGTTGGGAAATCAGCCCCAGCATTTT

j_call: TRBJ1-5
clone_size: .
d_call: .
v_call: TRBV27
cdr3_aa: CASSPDGSYSNQPQHF
cdr3_nt: TGTGCCAGCAGTCCGGACGGATCTTATAGCAATCAGCCCCAGCATTTT

j_call: TRBJ2-5
clone_size: .
d_call: TRBD1
v_call: TRBV30
cdr3_aa: CAWGTGHEETQYF
cdr3_nt: TGTGCCTGGGGGACAGGGCATGAAGAGACCCAGTACTTC

j_call: TRBJ1-3
clone_size: .
d_call: .
v_call: TRBV18
cdr3_aa: CASSPTEGSGNTIYF
cdr3_nt: TGTGCCAGCTCACCTACGGAGGGTTCTGGAAACACCATATATTTT

j_call: TRBJ2-3
clone_size: once
d_call: .
v_call: TRBV6-5
cdr3_aa: CASSYSGRSTDTQYF
cdr3_nt: TGTGCCAGCAGTTACTCCGGAAGAAGCACAGATACGCAGTATTTT

j_call: TRBJ2-3
clone_size: .
d_call: TRBD2
v_call: TRBV6-1
cdr3_aa: CASSEAGGPSGSSDTQYF
cdr3_nt: TGTGCCAGCAGTGAAGCCGGGGGCCCTAGCGGGAGTTCAGATACGCAGTATTTT

j_call: TRBJ1-2
clone_size: .
d_call: .
v_call: TRBV5-1
cdr3_aa: CASSLGTEFGYTF
cdr3_nt: TGCGCCAGCAGCCTCGGGACGGAGTTTGGCTACACCTTC

j_call: TRBJ1-3
clone_size: .
d_call: .
v_call: TRBV7-2
cdr3_aa: CASSPQGNGNTIYF
cdr3_nt: TGTGCCAGCAGCCCCCAGGGGAACGGAAACACCATATATTTT

j_call: TRBJ2-6
clone_size: .
d_call: .
v_call: TRBV5-1
cdr3_aa: CASSYDRSGANVLTF
cdr3_nt: TGCGCCAGCAGCTACGACCGCTCTGGGGCCAACGTCCTGACTTTC

j_call: TRBJ1-2
clone_size: .
d_call: .
v_call: TRBV10-3
cdr3_aa: CATQGSLGNPTNYGYTF
cdr3_nt: TGTGCCACCCAAGGTTCCCTCGGTAACCCGACCAACTATGGCTACACCTTC

j_call: TRBJ2-2
clone_size: .
d_call: .
v_call: TRBV28
cdr3_aa: CASSLPRGKLFF
cdr3_nt: TGTGCCAGCAGTTTACCCCGCGGGAAGCTGTTTTTT

j_call: TRBJ1-5
clone_size: .
d_call: .
v_call: TRBV5-8
cdr3_aa: CASSFGGRDGLLRQPQHF
cdr3_nt: TGTGCCAGCAGCTTTGGGGGCAGGGACGGTTTGTTGCGCCAGCCCCAGCATTTT